The 25 T cell receptor beta chains reported below all come from one sample, sequenced in a study of cytotoxic CD8 clonotypes in ibrutinib-treated CLL. The assay was immunoSEQ multiplex PCR, and TCRdb's table has in-frame clones only and misses some. Altogether 40,000 or so clones are present, about half being singletons, with the ten largest covering approximately 20%. The sequenced sample was PBMCs, obtained before ibrutinib treatment. These receptors were collected from a human donor with chronic lymphocytic leukemia.

The chain carries TRBV7-2 and TRBJ2-5, with D perhaps TRBD2 (6 bases). The CDR3 runs 16 residues. Trimming pared 5 bases from V and 1 base from J, leaving 17 bases between. CDR1 is SGHTA and CDR2 is FQGNSA in the germline V gene. The CDR3, as DNA: TGTGCCAGCAGCAAGGAAGCCGGGACTCCCCAAGAGACCCAGTACTTC. Translated: CASSKEAGTPQETQYF.

The table lists this clone with a few counts. The V call is TRBV14, the J call TRBJ1-6; TRBD1 matches 7 bases. The CDR3 spans 14 residues. Germline V gives CDR1 SGHDN, CDR2 FVKESK. Trimming cost V 2 bases and J 10 bases; bases outside gene matches: 5. The CDR3 DNA follows: TGTGCCAGCAGCCAATTCAGGGGGGGCTCACCCCTCCACTTT. Translation gives CASSQFRGGSPLHF.

The gene calls are TRBV27 and TRBJ1-4; no reliable D call. CDR3 length: 15 amino acids. Trimming cost V 2 bases and J 0 bases, with 7 bases left between them. The V gene's germline CDR1 is MNHEY and CDR2 SMNVEV (reference sequence). CDR3 residues: CASSLLGSTNEKLFF. The CDR3, as DNA: TGTGCCAGCAGTTTACTGGGGTCAACTAATGAAAAACTGTTTTTT.

The table lists this clone with a few counts. The J gene is TRBJ1-6, the V gene TRBV7-3, with a tentative D call TRBD1 (6 bases). The CDR3 has 14 residues. Germline values: CDR1 SGHTA, CDR2 FQGTGA. Trimming took off 1 base at V and 7 bases at J, with 8 bases between the two ends. The DNA of the CDR3 is TGTGCCAGCAGCTTAAAGGGGGTCAATTCACCCCTCCACTTT. Residues: CASSLKGVNSPLHF.

The chain combines TRBV11-2 with TRBJ1-1; 7 nucleotides match TRBD1. The CDR3 consists of 14 residues. The junction had 4 bases not matched to a gene; V was cut back by 5 bases and J by 1 base. Germline CDR1 is SGHAT and CDR2 is FQNNGV. CDR3 in amino acids: CASSRGQTNTEAFF. The CDR3 nucleotides read TGTGCCAGCAGCCGGGGACAGACGAACACTGAAGCTTTCTTT.

The chain uses TRBV13 and TRBJ1-2; D is uncertain. V lost 5 bases to trimming and J lost 7 bases, with 11 bases between them. Germline V gives CDR1 PRHDT, CDR2 FYEKMQ (reference sequence). This CDR3 spans 12 amino acids. The CDR3 loop reads CASSLNLGGYTF. CDR3 in DNA: TGTGCCAGCAGCCTCAATTTGGGTGGCTACACCTTC.

This clone turned up a few times. The chain recombines TRBV27 with TRBJ1-5, with D hard to call. The CDR3 extends over 11 amino acids. Germline lookup yields CDR1 MNHEY and CDR2 SMNVEV (reference sequence). Trimming pared 8 bases from V and 6 bases from J, leaving 8 bases between. CDR3 DNA sequence: TGTGCCAGCGGCCCCGGTCAGCCCCAGCATTTT. This codes for CASGPGQPQHF.

This clone was seen a handful of times. V usage is TRBV13 and J usage is TRBJ1-1; D remains ambiguous. Germline V lookup: CDR1 PRHDT, CDR2 FYEKMQ (reference sequence). The CDR3 totals 13 residues. V was trimmed by 4 bases and J by 2 bases, leaving 8 bases between them. For the CDR3, the DNA is TGTGCCAGCAGCTCACTGATAAACACTGAAGCTTTCTTT. Its protein product is CASSSLINTEAFF.

This clone was detected only a few times. The sample contains more than one DNA sequence encoding this CDR3. This chain uses TRBV5-1 with TRBJ1-3; D possibly corresponds to TRBD1 (5 bases). Germline CDR1 and CDR2: SGHRS and YFSETQ. This CDR3 comprises 15 residues. V gave up 0 bases and J gave up 0 bases, with 7 bases separating them. The CDR3: CASSLVGDSGNTIYF. The CDR3 DNA reads as TGCGCCAGCAGCTTGGTGGGGGACTCTGGAAACACCATATATTTT.

This clone was recorded a few times. The genes are TRBV2 and TRBJ2-3; D perhaps matches TRBD2 (5 bases). Per the germline V gene, CDR1 is SNHLY and CDR2 is FYNNEI. Trimming took off 3 bases at V and 8 bases at J, with 12 bases between the two ends. There are 13 residues in the CDR3. The CDR3 DNA reads as TGTGCCAGCAGTGAGTTACCGGAGGCTACGCAGTATTTT. Protein sequence: CASSELPEATQYF.

This clone has more than one count but fewer than ten. The V gene is TRBV11-3, the J gene TRBJ2-3; perhaps TRBD2 as D (6 bases). Germline assignment: CDR1 SGHNT and CDR2 YENEEA. This CDR3 is built from 14 residues. Trimming pared 5 bases from V and 2 bases from J, leaving 11 bases between. CDR3 residues: CASSDGGDTDTQYF. The CDR3 bases are TGTGCCAGCAGCGACGGCGGGGACACAGATACGCAGTATTTT.

The chain has TRBV2 and TRBJ1-5; D is unresolved. Looked up from germline, CDR1 is SNHLY and CDR2 is FYNNEI. Between the trimmed V and J ends, which lost 6 bases and 0 bases, there was a span of 9 bases. The CDR3 totals 14 residues. The CDR3 is CASRDGYSNQPQHF. CDR3 in DNA: TGTGCCAGCAGGGACGGGTATAGCAATCAGCCCCAGCATTTT. Full variable domain (outside the CDR3, taken from reference TRBV2 and TRBJ1-5): EPEVTQTPSHQVTQMGQEVILRCVPISNHLYFYWYRQILGQKVEFLVSFYNNEISEKSEIFDDQFSVERPDGSNFTLKIRSTKLEDSAMYFCASRDGYSNQPQHFGDGTRLSIL.

The chain carries TRBV19 and TRBJ1-5; the D is unclear. CDR3 length equals 14 residues. The V gene lost 3 bases and the J gene lost 1 base, with 7 bases spanning the gap. Germline values: CDR1 LNHDA, CDR2 SQIVND (reference sequence). The CDR3 DNA follows: TGTGCCAGTAGTATGGGCTGGAGCAATCAGCCCCAGCATTTT. Its translation: CASSMGWSNQPQHF.

V gene TRBV9 combines with J gene TRBJ2-5; 7 nucleotides match TRBD2. The V segment lost 1 base and the J segment 11 bases; nucleotides outside the gene matches: 2. The length of the CDR3 is 11 residues. The germline gives CDR1 SGDLS, CDR2 YYNGEE. CDR3 loop: CASSVNGRQYF. CDR3 DNA: TGTGCCAGCAGCGTAAACGGGAGGCAGTACTTC.

The rearrangement uses TRBV2 and TRBJ2-5, with D perhaps matching TRBD2 (5 bases). The germline V and J ends were trimmed by 4 bases and 3 bases, with 15 bases remaining between them. CDR1 is SNHLY, CDR2 FYNNEI, per germline. The CDR3 is made up of 15 amino acids. The CDR3 nucleotides read TGTGCCAGCAGTGTTGGCATCGGAGGTGAAGAGACCCAGTACTTC. This sequence encodes CASSVGIGGEETQYF.

This clone was counted between two and nine times. CDR3: CASSSGTTQETQYF. The CDR3, as DNA: TGCGCCAGCAGCTCCGGGACTACCCAAGAGACCCAGTACTTC. This chain connects TRBV5-1 to TRBJ2-5, with 7 nucleotides matching TRBD2. The CDR3 spans 14 residues. The germline V gene encodes CDR1 SGHRS and CDR2 YFSETQ. Trimming took 3 bases from V and 1 from J; bases not matched to a gene: 3.

The chain is built from TRBV18 and TRBJ1-2; possible D gene TRBD1, 5 bases. CDR1 KGHSH and CDR2 LQKENI come from the germline V gene. The germline V and J ends were trimmed by 2 bases and 3 bases, with 13 bases remaining between them. The CDR3 sequence is 15 residues long. The CDR3 DNA is TGTGCCAGCTCACCAGGGGACCCGAGGGACTATGGCTACACCTTC. This sequence encodes CASSPGDPRDYGYTF.

This clone was counted only a few times. J is TRBJ1-1 and V is TRBV5-4, with D uncertain. The germline V gene has CDR1 SGHNT and CDR2 YYREEE (reference sequence). Between the trimmed V and J ends, which lost 4 bases and 4 bases, there was a span of 11 bases. The CDR3 is 13 amino acids. CDR3 loop: CASSLKGPTEAFF. CDR3 nucleotide sequence: TGTGCCAGCAGCCTAAAGGGTCCCACTGAAGCTTTCTTT.

The genes are TRBV6-5 and TRBJ2-1, with 11 bases lining up with TRBD1. In germline, CDR1 is MNHEY, CDR2 SVGAGI. The CDR3 is 16 residues long. V lost 2 bases to trimming and J lost 6 bases; unmatched junction nucleotides: 6. The CDR3 coding sequence is TGTGCCAGCAGTTACACCCGGGACAGGGGGGGCAATGAGCAGTTCTTC. Translating gives CASSYTRDRGGNEQFF.

The chain combines TRBV4-1 with TRBJ1-4; D ambiguous. This CDR3 has 12 amino acids. V was pared by 0 bases and J by 6 bases, with 2 bases between. Germline assignment: CDR1 MGHRA and CDR2 YSYEKL. CDR3 DNA sequence: TGCGCCAGCAGCCAAGATGATGAAAAACTGTTTTTT. It translates to CASSQDDEKLFF.

This clone has a handful of counts. This chain links TRBV7-2 with TRBJ1-2; 9 nucleotides align to TRBD1. From germline, CDR1 is SGHTA and CDR2 FQGNSA. The CDR3 totals 17 residues. J was trimmed by 5 bases and V by 4 bases; bases with no gene match: 14. The CDR3 sequence: CASSSFGRDRDGYGYTF. DNA of the CDR3: TGTGCCAGCAGCTCCTTTGGAAGGGACAGGGATGGATATGGCTACACCTTC.

This clone was counted a few times. The CDR3 nucleotides read TGCGCCAGCAGCTCGACAGGGCTGAAAGGCACTGAAGCTTTCTTT. This encodes CASSSTGLKGTEAFF. V gene TRBV5-1 combines with J gene TRBJ1-1; TRBD1 agrees at 7 bases. CDR1 is SGHRS, CDR2 YFSETQ, per germline. CDR3 length: 15 amino acids. V lost 3 bases, J lost 4 bases, and 9 bases stayed unmatched.

This clone appeared a few times. The chain employs TRBV11-2 and TRBJ1-6; D ambiguous. The CDR3 sequence is 15 residues long. CDR1 and CDR2 (germline): SGHAT, FQNNGV. The ends were cut back, 2 bases at V and 7 bases at J, with 12 bases in the middle. This CDR3 reads CASSLSPEGNSPLHF. DNA for the CDR3: TGTGCCAGCAGCTTAAGTCCGGAAGGGAATTCACCCCTCCACTTT.

This clone was found a few times. The chain is built from TRBV29-1 and TRBJ2-7; the D gene is possibly TRBD1 (6 bases). The CDR3 consists of 12 residues. The germline gives CDR1 SQVTM, CDR2 ANQGSEA. The V end was cut by 6 bases, the J end by 2 bases, with 11 bases between. CDR3 in DNA: TGCAGCGTCTCGACAGGTACCTACGAGCAGTACTTC. Protein sequence: CSVSTGTYEQYF.

By sample fraction, this clone is medium-sized. The rearrangement uses TRBV5-1 and TRBJ1-4; D possibly corresponds to TRBD1 (5 bases). Germline CDR1 is SGHRS and CDR2 is YFSETQ. This CDR3 region has 16 residues. The ends were cut back, 4 bases at V and 5 bases at J, with 18 bases in the middle. CDR3 sequence reads: CASSLGPEGLNEKLFF. DNA for the CDR3: TGCGCCAGCAGCCTGGGCCCTGAGGGGCTGAATGAAAAACTGTTTTTT.